This T cell receptor beta chain was sequenced in a study of cytomegalovirus exposure and HLA in healthy donors. With 60 Vbeta and 13 Jbeta primers, the PCR was carried out. Study processing details: A follow-up analysis tallied around 80 million unique TCR beta chains, roughly 11 million shared. The method was immunoSEQ multiplex PCR; TCRdb's version includes in-frame clones alone and lacks a portion of them. V and J calls and clone size are those listed in that table; D and trimming were worked out from the DNA. Counted here are around 130,000 clones, 8.5% to 10% occurring once; the ten biggest clones make up 5.5%. Whole-study findings and limits: After further analysis at a later stage, roughly 16,000 TCR beta sequences were associated with HLA alleles at 0.05 false discovery rate. The study put 150 to 200 TCR beta chains on its list as cytomegalovirus-associated.

This clone was detected only a few times. What it binds is not known. V was shortened by 7 bases and J by 5 bases, with 11 bases between the two germline ends. CDR1 and CDR2 from the germline V gene are MDHEN and SYDVKM. CDR3 length: 13 amino acids. The sample taken for sequencing was PBMCs. The TCR comes from a man aged 35 to 55 in good health and CMV-seronegative. The J gene is TRBJ2-2, the V gene TRBV28; D unclear. CDR3 sequence (DNA): TGTGCCAGCATTAAACCGGGTACCGGGGAGCTGTTTTTT. Amino acid sequence: CASIKPGTGELFF.